This entry lists 26 T cell receptor beta chains sequenced from one sample in a study of cytomegalovirus exposure and HLA in healthy donors. The study ran its PCR with 60 Vbeta and 13 Jbeta primers. Clones were sequenced by immunoSEQ multiplex PCR, and TCRdb holds only the in-frame ones, with some missing. The table includes about 59,000 clones, roughly 83% detected once. The sequencing sample was made of PBMCs. The origin of the receptors is a human donor in good health.

The rearrangement joins TRBV5-8 to TRBJ1-5; 9 nucleotides align to TRBD1. Trimming took 3 bases from V and 5 from J; bases not matched to a gene: 6. CDR1 SGHTS and CDR2 YDEGEE come from the germline V gene. This CDR3 is built from 15 residues. CDR3 sequence: CASSWGDRVDQPQHF. The DNA of the CDR3 is TGTGCCAGCAGCTGGGGGGACAGGGTGGATCAGCCCCAGCATTTT.

The chain recombines TRBV9 with TRBJ2-1; 8 positions agree with TRBD2. Germline CDR1 and CDR2: SGDLS and YYNGEE. The CDR3 spans 17 residues. V was clipped by 0 bases and J by 6 bases; unmatched bases: 11. This chain's CDR3 is CASSVVPGLALGNEQFF. The CDR3 nucleotides are TGTGCCAGCAGCGTAGTACCAGGACTAGCATTAGGCAATGAGCAGTTCTTC.

The J gene is TRBJ2-7, the V gene TRBV27; a weak D match, TRBD2 (6 bases). The germline V gene has CDR1 MNHEY and CDR2 SMNVEV (reference sequence). V was shortened by 3 bases and J by 6 bases, with 15 bases between the two germline ends. This CDR3 has 14 residues. CDR3 DNA: TGTGCCAGCAGTTTGACTAGGTTACAGCGCGAGCAGTACTTC. Its translation: CASSLTRLQREQYF.

CDR3 coding DNA: TGTGCCAGCAGTTTAAGGGGGGGAACATCCTACGAGCAGTACTTC. Encoded protein: CASSLRGGTSYEQYF. J is TRBJ2-5 and V is TRBV28; D possibly corresponds to TRBD2 (7 bases). The J call may not be correct, given that the DNA end is closer to TRBJ2-7. CDR3 size: 15 residues. Germline CDR1 reads MDHEN; CDR2 reads SYDVKM.

The chain combines TRBV2 with TRBJ1-2, with 11 nucleotides matching TRBD1. The germline V gene encodes CDR1 SNHLY and CDR2 FYNNEI. This CDR3 contains 16 residues. The V gene end was trimmed by 6 bases and the J gene end by 1 base; junction bases not matched to a gene: 7. The chain's CDR3 is CASSGGQGAFNYGYTF. CDR3 coding DNA: TGTGCCAGCAGCGGAGGACAGGGGGCTTTTAACTATGGCTACACCTTC.

V and J are TRBV7-8 and TRBJ2-2, with 10 bases fitting TRBD2. Germline CDR1 is SGHVS and CDR2 is FQNEAQ. Germline trimming cut 4 bases from V and 2 bases from J; bases unmatched to any gene: 10. The CDR3 runs to 18 residues. CDR3 residues: CASSWRLAGADNTGELFF. CDR3 DNA: TGTGCCAGCAGCTGGCGTCTAGCGGGAGCCGATAACACCGGGGAGCTGTTTTTT.

The chain links TRBV4-3 to TRBJ2-5, with D maybe TRBD2 (5 bases). The length of the CDR3 is 14 residues. CDR1 LGHNA and CDR2 YSLEER come from the germline V gene. With 1 base removed from V and 0 bases from J, the gap between germline ends came to 6 bases. In DNA, the CDR3 is TGCGCCAGCAGCCAAGTAGCGTACCAAGAGACCCAGTACTTC. Protein sequence: CASSQVAYQETQYF.

The chain combines TRBV11-1 with TRBJ2-7; no clear D gene. Between the trimmed V and J ends, which lost 1 base and 3 bases, there was a span of 7 bases. The germline CDR1 and CDR2 sequences are SGHAT and FQDESV (reference sequence). The CDR3 is made up of 13 amino acids. The chain's CDR3 is CASSLVAGYEQYF. Here the CDR3 DNA reads TGTGCCAGCAGCTTAGTGGCAGGCTACGAGCAGTACTTC.

As DNA, the CDR3 is TGCGCCAGCAGCCAAGATAGCCTAGCGGAAAACTACGAGCAGTACTTC. Encoded protein: CASSQDSLAENYEQYF. The V and J genes are TRBV4-3 and TRBJ2-7, with 7 bases lining up with TRBD2. Germline trimming cut 0 bases from V and 3 bases from J; bases unmatched to any gene: 8. The CDR3 totals 16 residues. Germline V CDR1 and CDR2: LGHNA, YSLEER.

The V gene is TRBV19, the J gene TRBJ1-5; 10 bases line up with TRBD1. Trimming at V came to 4 bases and at J to 9 bases, leaving 9 bases not matched to a gene. The CDR3 sequence is 15 residues long. Germline V gene data show CDR1 as LNHDA and CDR2 as SQIVND (reference sequence). CDR3 in DNA: TGTGCCAGTAGTAGCACCGGGACAGGGGTTATGCCCCAGCATTTT. Translating it yields CASSSTGTGVMPQHF. Based on the CDR3 plus reference TRBV19 and TRBJ1-5, the full variable domain is DGGITQSPKYLFRKEGQNVTLSCEQNLNHDAMYWYRQDPGQGLRLIYYSQIVNDFQKGDIAEGYSVSREKKESFPLTVTSAQKNPTAFYLCASSSTGTGVMPQHFGDGTRLSIL.

V is TRBV29-1 and J is TRBJ2-1; the D gene is possibly TRBD2 (5 bases). Trimming removed 7 bases at V and 10 bases at J, with 17 bases between. The CDR3 sequence is 12 residues long. Germline values: CDR1 SQVTM, CDR2 ANQGSEA. The CDR3 nucleotides read TGCAGCGCCGGACTGAGACGGGTCGAGCAGTTCTTC. Its translation is CSAGLRRVEQFF.

V gene TRBV4-2 combines with J gene TRBJ1-2, with D uncertain. Germline V gene sequence: CDR1 LGHNA, CDR2 YNFKEQ. The CDR3 spans 17 residues. The V gene lost 0 bases and the J gene lost 3 bases, with 17 bases spanning the gap. CDR3 in DNA: TGTGCCAGCAGCCAAGATAGCAATTTACGGGGTTACTATGGCTACACCTTC. Its protein product is CASSQDSNLRGYYGYTF.

As concerns this clone: Other DNA sequences in the same sample also yield this CDR3. The chain has TRBV6-5 and TRBJ1-4; 8 bases are a match to TRBD1. Germline trimming cut 0 bases from V and 6 bases from J; bases unmatched to any gene: 3. This CDR3 spans 15 amino acids. Germline lookup yields CDR1 MNHEY and CDR2 SVGAGI. CDR3 amino acids: CASSYSGTGYEKLFF. CDR3 coding DNA: TGTGCCAGCAGTTACTCGGGGACAGGATATGAAAAACTGTTTTTT.

The rearrangement uses TRBV7-2 and TRBJ2-5; 8 positions agree with TRBD1. The trim removed 4 bases at V and 5 bases at J, leaving 9 bases unmatched. This CDR3 has 15 residues. Germline V gene sequence: CDR1 SGHTA, CDR2 FQGNSA. The CDR3, as DNA: TGTGCCAGCAGCTCGAGCCCGGACAGGGTGGAGACCCAGTACTTC. This encodes CASSSSPDRVETQYF.

The chain is built from TRBV6-1 and TRBJ2-5; TRBD1 might be the D (5 bases). The J call is doubtful: the DNA matches TRBJ2-7 better. Germline CDR1 is MNHNS and CDR2 is SASEGT. The CDR3 length is 14 residues. The CDR3: CASSEAGHFYEQYF. In DNA, the CDR3 is TGTGCCAGCAGTGAAGCAGGACATTTCTACGAGCAGTACTTC.

V is TRBV7-8 and J is TRBJ1-5; a weak D match, TRBD1 (6 bases). The CDR3 length is 13 residues. The V and J ends lost 5 bases and 5 bases respectively, with 10 bases between them. Germline-derived CDR1 and CDR2 are SGHVS and FQNEAQ. CDR3 in amino acids: CASSQGRDQPQHF. The CDR3 bases are TGTGCCAGCAGCCAGGGGAGGGATCAGCCCCAGCATTTT.

The gene calls are TRBV30 and TRBJ2-2, with 8 bases aligning to TRBD2. Germline V CDR1 and CDR2: GTSNPN, SVGIG (reference sequence). The CDR3 contains 15 residues. J lost 6 bases, V lost 1 base, and 7 bases had no gene match. CDR3 coding DNA: TGTGCCTGGAGTGGCGTTAGCGGGATCCCCGGGGAGCTGTTTTTT. As protein: CAWSGVSGIPGELFF.

This clone has a single count. J is TRBJ1-2 and V is TRBV19; no firm D call. The length of the CDR3 is 13 residues. Looked up from germline, CDR1 is LNHDA and CDR2 is SQIVND (reference sequence). V lost 1 base, J lost 5 bases, and 8 bases lay in between. CDR3 DNA sequence: TGTGCCAGTAGTATAGTATGGAGTTATGGCTACACCTTC. Protein sequence: CASSIVWSYGYTF.

Only a few counts were recorded for this clone. The rearrangement uses TRBV7-9 and TRBJ2-1; possible D gene TRBD1, 5 bases. Germline values: CDR1 SEHNR, CDR2 FQNEAQ (reference sequence). The CDR3 is 16 residues long. V was shortened by 0 bases and J by 6 bases, with 15 bases between the two germline ends. The CDR3 bases are TGTGCCAGCAGCTTAGCCCAGGGAATTATCGGCAATGAGCAGTTCTTC. It codes for CASSLAQGIIGNEQFF.

The rearrangement uses TRBV11-2 and TRBJ2-5; TRBD2 matches 13 bases. This CDR3 spans 18 amino acids. Per the germline V gene, CDR1 is SGHAT and CDR2 is FQNNGV. The ends lost 4 bases at V and 2 bases at J; junction bases unmatched: 10. The CDR3 DNA is TGTGCCAGCAGCTCCACGAGACTAGCGGGGGGCCTGCAAGAGACCCAGTACTTC. Protein sequence: CASSSTRLAGGLQETQYF.

The chain recombines TRBV2 with TRBJ2-4; TRBD2 agrees at 7 bases. The CDR3 runs 17 residues. The trim removed 2 bases at V and 1 base at J, leaving 8 bases unmatched. CDR1 SNHLY and CDR2 FYNNEI come from the germline V gene. The CDR3 nucleotides read TGTGCCAGCAGTGAATCGCGCGGGAGCGGCGCCAAAAACATTCAGTACTTC. It specifies CASSESRGSGAKNIQYF.

The V and J genes are TRBV5-1 and TRBJ2-7, with 9 bases that match TRBD1. The germline V gene has CDR1 SGHRS and CDR2 YFSETQ. V gave up 1 base and J gave up 4 bases; unmatched junction bases: 3. This CDR3 region has 14 residues. The CDR3 nucleotides are TGCGCCAGCAGCTTGACAGGGGGCGCTTACGAGCAGTACTTC. Protein sequence: CASSLTGGAYEQYF.

For the CDR3, the DNA is TGTGCCAGCAGCACCCCTAATGAGCAGTTCTTC. Amino acids: CASSTPNEQFF. This rearrangement joins TRBV21-1 to TRBJ2-1; TRBD2, the table's D call, lacks a check against the DNA. TRBV21-1 is designated a pseudogene. The CDR3 is made up of 11 amino acids.

This chain uses TRBV5-1 with TRBJ2-5, with a weak D call TRBD1 (6 bases). Trimming cost V 1 base and J 5 bases, with 15 bases left between them. CDR1 and CDR2 (germline): SGHRS, YFSETQ. This CDR3 has 15 residues. CDR3 loop: CASSLTGTKRETQYF. Here the CDR3 DNA reads TGCGCCAGCAGCTTGACAGGGACAAAGAGGGAGACCCAGTACTTC.

The gene calls are TRBV10-1 and TRBJ2-1; 7 bases line up with TRBD2. V shed 4 bases and J 7 bases; nucleotides not matched to a gene: 7. In germline, CDR1 is WNHNN, CDR2 SYGVQD (reference sequence). The CDR3 sequence is 14 residues long. CDR3: CASSGSSGLNEQFF. The CDR3 DNA is TGCGCCAGCAGTGGTTCTAGCGGTCTGAATGAGCAGTTCTTC.

The chain has TRBV5-8 and TRBJ1-5; possible D gene TRBD1, 5 bases. This CDR3 spans 16 amino acids. V was pared by 2 bases and J by 3 bases, with 15 bases between. The germline CDR1 and CDR2 sequences are SGHTS and YDEGEE. The DNA for the CDR3 is TGTGCCAGCAGCTTTCAGTGGGGGACTTACAATCAGCCCCAGCATTTT. It specifies CASSFQWGTYNQPQHF. The full variable domain, in which reference TRBV5-8 and TRBJ1-5 provide the parts outside the CDR3, is EAGVTQSPTHLIKTRGQQATLRCSPISGHTSVYWYQQALGLGLQFLLWYDEGEERNRGNFPPRFSGRQFPNYSSELNVNALELEDSALYLCASSFQWGTYNQPQHFGDGTRLSIL.